Described below is a single TCR beta chain sequence and its context. Its antigen is not identified. This CDR3 region has 13 residues. Germline loops: CDR1 SGHTA, CDR2 FQGNSA. Germline trimming cut 7 bases from V and 11 bases from J; bases unmatched to any gene: 5. TCR beta CDR3 regions were amplified from RNA. HTBI primers were used for first-round RT-PCR of the TCR CDR3. A single record per CDR3 protein comes from TCRdb applying MiXCR to the multiplex PCR reads. The sample lists 600,000 or so distinct CDR3 sequences; about half were seen once. Graves' hyperthyroidism showing no ophthalmopathy progression within 18 months was considered stable. Thyroid ultrasound and orbital computed tomography, with clinical symptoms and serum thyroxine and TRAb, informed diagnoses. This entry is derived from a study of T cells in Graves' hyperthyroidism and ophthalmopathy. Study results and caveats: Most clonotypes that expanded in the thyroid above 0.001 also showed up in blood. Ophthalmopathy was model-predicted a median about six months pre-onset.

This chain joins TRBV7-2 and TRBJ1-6, with 10 nucleotides matching TRBD1. This TCR derives from a woman between 18 and 30 years old with Graves' hyperthyroidism. Sequencing was performed on peripheral blood or thyroid tissue (not recorded which). CDR3 sequence (DNA): TGTGCCAGCACCCGGGACAGGGGTACACCCCTCCACTTT. Protein product: CASTRDRGTPLHF.